What follows are 3 T cell receptor beta chains derived from one specimen sequenced in a study of blood T cell repertoires in COVID-19. The data were produced by immunoSEQ multiplex PCR, yet TCRdb's version contains in-frame clones alone and is incomplete. This table has around 700,000 clones, 75% to 90% appearing once. The sequencing input was peripheral blood. These receptors originate from a young woman with acute or convalescent COVID-19.

This chain joins TRBV7-8 and TRBJ1-5; 9 bases are a match to TRBD1. Germline lookup yields CDR1 SGHVS and CDR2 FQNEAQ. V dropped 5 bases and J dropped 4; count of bases not matched to a gene: 3. The CDR3 sequence is 14 residues long. Written as DNA, the CDR3 is TGTGCCAGCAGCCCGACAGGGGGGAATCAGCCCCAGCATTTT. It codes for CASSPTGGNQPQHF.

The count of this clone is one. The chain uses TRBV9 and TRBJ1-2, with 7 positions matching TRBD1. Germline V CDR1 and CDR2: SGDLS, YYNGEE. V shed 4 bases, J shed 0 bases, and the junction held 9 bases outside the gene matches. The CDR3 covers 16 residues. This CDR3 reads CASSSQPGTANYGYTF. In DNA form, the CDR3 reads TGTGCCAGCAGCTCACAACCCGGGACAGCTAACTATGGCTACACCTTC. Complete variable domain (other parts from reference TRBV9 and TRBJ1-2): DSGVTQTPKHLITATGQRVTLRCSPRSGDLSVYWYQQSLDQGLQFLIQYYNGEERAKGNILERFSAQQFPDLHSELNLSSLELGDSALYFCASSSQPGTANYGYTFGSGTRLTVV.

This chain uses TRBV19 with TRBJ2-7; TRBD1 might be the D (6 bases). This CDR3 contains 14 residues. The germline V gene has CDR1 LNHDA and CDR2 SQIVND (reference sequence). With 5 bases removed from V and 1 base from J, the gap between germline ends came to 12 bases. Written as DNA, the CDR3 is TGTGCCAGTAGTCCCCTTGGACAGTCCTACGAGCAGTACTTC. Its protein product is CASSPLGQSYEQYF.